These 29 T cell receptor beta chains originate from one sample sequenced in a study of T-cell reconstitution after alpha-beta-depleted transplantation in children. Preparation of the TCRbeta library was carried out with unique molecular identifiers. TCRdb passed the PCR reads through MiXCR, listing each CDR3 protein once. Here the sample spans 600,000 to 700,000 distinct CDR3 sequences, about an eighth being singletons. Sample: PBMCs, taken before TCRalphabeta/CD19-depleted stem cell transplant. The receptors shown here come from a girl aged 2-10 years with congenital amegakaryocytic thrombocytopenia, due to receive a stem cell transplant.

This clonotype turned up a few times. The V gene is TRBV30, the J gene TRBJ2-7; no definite D call. This CDR3 contains 15 residues. Germline V gives CDR1 GTSNPN, CDR2 SVGIG (reference sequence). The V end was cut by 5 bases, the J end by 2 bases, with 19 bases between. The CDR3 region is CAWEPQLARPYEQYF. CDR3 in DNA: TGTGCCTGGGAACCCCAATTGGCTCGTCCCTACGAGCAGTACTTC.

This clonotype occurred many times. The gene calls are TRBV6-1 and TRBJ2-2; TRBD2 matches at 13 bases. J lost 5 bases, V lost 5 bases, and 11 bases had no gene match. The CDR3 sequence is 18 residues long. CDR1 is MNHNS and CDR2 is SASEGT in the germline V gene. In DNA form, the CDR3 reads TGTGCCAGCAGTCGACTAGCGGGAGGTTACCCCATGACCGGGGAGCTGTTTTTT. Amino acids: CASSRLAGGYPMTGELFF.

This clonotype has more than one count but fewer than ten. The genes are TRBV20-1 and TRBJ2-3; 8 nucleotides align to TRBD2. After removal of 0 bases from V and 7 bases from J, the junction contained 9 bases not matched to a gene. Germline V gene sequence: CDR1 DFQATT, CDR2 SNEGSKA (reference sequence). The CDR3 consists of 15 residues. The CDR3 here is CSARDEAGRANTQYF. In DNA, the CDR3 is TGCAGTGCTAGAGATGAAGCCGGGAGGGCGAATACGCAGTATTTT.

J is TRBJ2-1 and V is TRBV11-2; 7 positions agree with TRBD2. From germline, CDR1 is SGHAT and CDR2 FQNNGV. The V and J ends lost 5 bases and 13 bases, in that order; junction bases with no gene match: 8. This CDR3 region has 12 residues. CDR3 sequence (DNA): TGTGCCAGCAGCAGAGACGGCGGGAGTCAGTTCTTC. It translates to CASSRDGGSQFF.

The chain has TRBV20-1 and TRBJ2-3, with D perhaps matching TRBD1 (6 bases). The germline V gene encodes CDR1 DFQATT and CDR2 SNEGSKA (reference sequence). V was shortened by 4 bases and J by 9 bases, with 17 bases between the two germline ends. The CDR3 runs to 13 residues. The CDR3 bases are TGCAGTGCTACTACACAGGGAAAGGGGACGCAGTATTTT. Translation: CSATTQGKGTQYF.

This clonotype has a handful of counts. The J gene is TRBJ2-2, the V gene TRBV5-1; 7 positions match TRBD1. Germline V gene lookup returns CDR1 SGHRS and CDR2 YFSETQ. With V trimmed by 5 bases and J by 2 bases, 6 bases remained unmatched. The CDR3 covers 15 residues. The CDR3 nucleotides are TGCGCCAGCAGGCTCCGGGACAGCAACACCGGGGAGCTGTTTTTT. Protein product: CASRLRDSNTGELFF.

The sample holds many counts of this clonotype. V is TRBV4-2 and J is TRBJ2-1; D tentatively fits TRBD1 or TRBD2 (5 bases each). From germline, CDR1 is LGHNA and CDR2 YNFKEQ. Trimming removed 1 base at V and 5 bases at J, with 18 bases between. This CDR3 comprises 17 residues. For the CDR3, the DNA is TGTGCCAGCAGCCAAGCCCCTTACGGGACGACAGACAATGAGCAGTTCTTC. Translating gives CASSQAPYGTTDNEQFF.

The chain combines TRBV6-5 with TRBJ2-2; TRBD2 might be the D (7 bases). The CDR3 sequence is 16 residues long. The V gene's germline CDR1 is MNHEY and CDR2 SVGAGI. Deletions cut 2 bases from V and 7 bases from J, with 17 bases between. Written as DNA, the CDR3 is TGTGCCAGCAGTTACGATGGGGAGGGGGGGGTCGGGGAGCTGTTTTTT. It encodes CASSYDGEGGVGELFF.

This clonotype was counted a few times. The rearrangement joins TRBV28 to TRBJ2-3, with 13 bases matching TRBD2. The CDR3 runs 17 residues. V was pared by 6 bases and J by 3 bases, with 9 bases of the junction left unmatched. Germline CDR1 and CDR2: MDHEN and SYDVKM. The CDR3 sequence is CASRRGQGLAGTDTQYF. The CDR3 DNA sequence: TGTGCCAGCAGACGTGGACAGGGACTAGCGGGGACAGATACGCAGTATTTT.

The rearrangement uses TRBV3-1 and TRBJ1-4; D remains ambiguous. This CDR3 has 16 amino acids. V lost 1 base and J lost 8, with 17 bases in between. In germline, CDR1 is LGHDT, CDR2 YNNKEL (reference sequence). In nucleotides, the CDR3 is TGTGCCAGCAGCCAAGTTGAGCGGCTCCCGAGAGAAAAACTGTTTTTT. As protein: CASSQVERLPREKLFF.

This clonotype was counted many times. The V gene is TRBV7-2, the J gene TRBJ2-3, with 7 bases matching TRBD2. Trimming took 3 bases from V and 4 from J; bases not matched to a gene: 4. The CDR3 is 14 amino acids. CDR1 is SGHTA, CDR2 FQGNSA, per germline. The CDR3 DNA reads as TGTGCCAGCAGCTTTAATGCGGGAGCAGATACGCAGTATTTT. It is translated as CASSFNAGADTQYF.

This clonotype was seen a handful of times. The chain links TRBV27 to TRBJ2-5; D may correspond to TRBD1 or TRBD2 (5 bases each). The V end lost 4 bases, the J end lost 0 bases, and 18 bases lay between the germline ends. This CDR3 is 17 amino acids long. Germline values: CDR1 MNHEY, CDR2 SMNVEV (reference sequence). CDR3 region: CASSSNTYSGHQETQYF. As DNA, the CDR3 is TGTGCCAGCAGTTCGAACACGTACTCGGGGCACCAAGAGACCCAGTACTTC.

The sample holds many counts of this clonotype. The V call is TRBV20-1, the J call TRBJ1-1; D ambiguous. The CDR3 contains 13 residues. Deletions cut 1 base from V and 3 bases from J, with 9 bases between. Germline V gives CDR1 DFQATT, CDR2 SNEGSKA (reference sequence). The CDR3 region has the DNA TGCAGTGCTAGAGTAGTGGAAGACACTGAAGCTTTCTTT. This encodes CSARVVEDTEAFF.

In its sample, this clonotype was seen a few times. V gene TRBV30 combines with J gene TRBJ2-2; no reliable D call. CDR1 and CDR2 (germline): GTSNPN, SVGIG (reference sequence). The CDR3 is made up of 15 amino acids. V gave up 2 bases and J gave up 4 bases, with 14 bases separating them. CDR3 protein: CAWSPLTGVTGELFF. The CDR3 bases are TGTGCCTGGAGTCCACTGACCGGCGTCACCGGGGAGCTGTTTTTT.

This clonotype came up a few times. V usage is TRBV3-1 and J usage is TRBJ2-3; maybe TRBD2 (6 bases). CDR3 length: 14 residues. Per germline, CDR1 LGHDT and CDR2 YNNKEL (reference sequence). V lost 3 bases and J 2 bases, leaving 9 bases between the germline ends. The chain's CDR3 is CASSQEGHTDTQYF. The CDR3 DNA is TGTGCCAGCAGCCAGGAGGGCCACACAGATACGCAGTATTTT.

V usage is TRBV12-3 or TRBV12-4 and J usage is TRBJ2-1; D is unresolved. V gave up 7 bases and J gave up 8 bases, with 6 bases separating them. The length of the CDR3 is 10 residues. The CDR3, as DNA: TGTGCCAGCACCCAACATGAGCAGTTCTTC. Protein product: CASTQHEQFF.

V usage is TRBV27 and J usage is TRBJ1-4; D is undetermined. CDR3 size: 13 residues. Germline lookup yields CDR1 MNHEY and CDR2 SMNVEV (reference sequence). V was clipped by 4 bases and J by 7 bases, with 10 bases between them. The CDR3 bases are TGTGCCAGCAGTTCGGACGAAGGTGAAAAACTGTTTTTT. As protein: CASSSDEGEKLFF.

This clonotype was seen at least ten times. The J gene is TRBJ1-2, the V gene TRBV29-1; 8 bases are shared with TRBD1. V lost 4 bases and J lost 3; bases outside the gene matches: 10. The CDR3 runs 15 residues. Per the germline V gene, CDR1 is SQVTM and CDR2 is ANQGSEA. The CDR3 DNA reads as TGCAGCGTTGTGTACTCACGGACAGGGTACTATGGCTACACCTTC. Translated: CSVVYSRTGYYGYTF.

This clonotype was detected many times. The chain employs TRBV20-1 and TRBJ2-3, with TRBD1 matching over 7 bases. CDR1 DFQATT and CDR2 SNEGSKA come from the germline V gene (reference sequence). This CDR3 is 15 amino acids long. After removal of 3 bases from V and 3 bases from J, the junction contained 9 bases not matched to a gene. CDR3 nucleotide sequence: TGCAGTGCTAGGACGAGACAGGGTAGGACAGATACGCAGTATTTT. Its protein product is CSARTRQGRTDTQYF.

This clonotype showed up many times. This rearrangement joins TRBV20-1 to TRBJ1-6; 7 bases line up with TRBD1. This CDR3 comprises 15 residues. CDR1 is DFQATT and CDR2 is SNEGSKA in the germline V gene (reference sequence). The V gene end was trimmed by 0 bases and the J gene end by 4 bases; junction bases not matched to a gene: 3. The CDR3 here is CSARETGQYNSPLHF. CDR3 DNA: TGCAGTGCTAGAGAAACGGGACAGTATAATTCACCCCTCCACTTT.

This clonotype was recorded at least ten times. This chain connects TRBV5-1 to TRBJ2-2; D not certain. Germline V CDR1 and CDR2: SGHRS, YFSETQ. Trimming cost V 0 bases and J 0 bases, with 6 bases left between them. CDR3 length: 15 residues. Written as DNA, the CDR3 is TGCGCCAGCAGCTTGGGTACGGCGAACACCGGGGAGCTGTTTTTT. Its protein product is CASSLGTANTGELFF.

About this clonotype: One end of the junction does not line up with germline, which may come from a read error. CDR3 sequence (DNA): TGCGCCAACAGTGTCACTAGCGGGAGCGGGTCCAATGAGCAGTTCTTC. The encoded protein is CANSVTSGSGSNEQFF. This chain links TRBV10-1 with TRBJ2-1; 11 bases agree with TRBD2. From germline, CDR1 is WNHNN and CDR2 SYGVQD (reference sequence). CDR3 size: 16 residues.

This clonotype was seen ten or more times. The chain has TRBV28 and TRBJ2-7; D may match TRBD1 or TRBD2 (5 bases each). The CDR3 runs 13 residues. CDR1 is MDHEN and CDR2 is SYDVKM in the germline V gene. V shed 4 bases and J shed 2 bases, with 9 bases lying between them. CDR3 coding DNA: TGTGCCAGCAGTTCCCGGGACCCCTACGAGCAGTACTTC. Protein product: CASSSRDPYEQYF. Drawing the rest from reference TRBV28 and TRBJ2-7, the complete variable domain is DVKVTQSSRYLVKRTGEKVFLECVQDMDHENMFWYRQDPGLGLRLIYFSYDVKMKEKGDIPEGYSVSREKKERFSLILESASTNQTSMYLCASSSRDPYEQYFGPGTRLTVT.

This clonotype was seen repeatedly, ten times or more. The rearrangement links TRBV27 to TRBJ2-3, with a tentative D call TRBD1 (6 bases). This CDR3 comprises 14 residues. Germline-derived CDR1 and CDR2 are MNHEY and SMNVEV (reference sequence). V dropped 6 bases and J dropped 2 bases, with 12 bases sitting between them. In nucleotides, the CDR3 is TGTGCCAGCAGCCTGGGGGCGTTCACAGATACGCAGTATTTT. This encodes CASSLGAFTDTQYF.

The chain combines TRBV29-1 with TRBJ2-7; 7 nucleotides match TRBD1. V was clipped by 6 bases and J by 7 bases; unmatched bases: 9. CDR3 length equals 12 residues. The germline V gene encodes CDR1 SQVTM and CDR2 ANQGSEA. The DNA of the CDR3 is TGCAGCGTGGCGACAGGGATGCGGGAGCAGTACTTC. Translation: CSVATGMREQYF.

This clonotype appeared a few times. The chain links TRBV12-3 or TRBV12-4 to TRBJ2-7, with a possible D match to TRBD2 (6 bases). CDR3 length: 11 residues. The V end was cut by 3 bases, the J end by 12 bases, with 12 bases between. CDR3 region: CASSLGRSGYF. The CDR3 DNA reads TGTGCCAGCAGTTTGGGGAGGTCGGGGTACTTC.

This clonotype was counted ten times or more. V gene TRBV12-3 or TRBV12-4 combines with J gene TRBJ2-1; D gene uncertain. The V gene lost 10 bases and the J gene lost 6 bases, with 16 bases spanning the gap. The CDR3 is made up of 13 amino acids. This CDR3 is CATSRSDPNEQFF. The CDR3 bases are TGTGCCACGTCCCGTTCGGACCCCAATGAGCAGTTCTTC.

This clonotype has a count of ten or more. The gene calls are TRBV7-2 and TRBJ1-4; D gene uncertain. CDR3 size: 14 residues. Per germline, CDR1 SGHTA and CDR2 FQGNSA. Trimming shortened V by 3 bases and J by 6 bases, and 11 bases separated the two germline ends. CDR3 sequence reads: CASSFGRSDEKLFF. The CDR3 DNA reads TGTGCCAGCAGCTTCGGGCGTAGTGATGAAAAACTGTTTTTT. Filled out from reference TRBV7-2 and TRBJ1-4, the complete variable domain reads GAGVSQSPSNKVTEKGKDVELRCDPISGHTALYWYRQSLGQGLEFLIYFQGNSAPDKSGLPSDRFSAERTGGSVSTLTIQRTQQEDSAVYLCASSFGRSDEKLFFGSGTQLSVL.

Ten or more counts support this clonotype. The rearrangement links TRBV29-1 to TRBJ2-1; TRBD2 aligns across 10 bases. CDR3 length: 16 amino acids. Germline V CDR1 and CDR2: SQVTM, ANQGSEA. The V and J ends lost 7 bases and 2 bases, in that order; junction bases with no gene match: 11. CDR3 in amino acids: CSAEFRGLAAYNEQFF. The CDR3 DNA follows: TGCAGCGCAGAGTTCCGAGGACTAGCGGCCTACAATGAGCAGTTCTTC.